Listed here are 14 T cell receptor beta chains from one sample, sequenced in a study of cytomegalovirus exposure and HLA in healthy donors. PCR involved 60 Vbeta and 13 Jbeta primers. Clones were sequenced by immunoSEQ multiplex PCR, and TCRdb holds only the in-frame ones, with some missing. The sample shows roughly 190,000 clones, 84% of them seen only once. The sequencing input was PBMCs. The receptors stem from a woman between 45 and 60 years old in good health and CMV-seropositive.

This CDR3 is CASGSQGRTNEKLFF. In nucleotides, the CDR3 is TGTGCTAGTGGTTCACAGGGCCGGACTAATGAAAAACTGTTTTTT. The V gene is TRBV12-5, the J gene TRBJ1-4, with a weak D call TRBD1 (6 bases). The CDR3 covers 15 residues. The V gene lost 4 bases and the J gene lost 2 bases, with 11 bases spanning the gap. CDR1 is LGHNT and CDR2 is FRNRAP in the germline V gene.

The chain employs TRBV6-5 and TRBJ1-2, with D tentatively TRBD1 (5 bases). V was clipped by 6 bases and J by 5 bases, with 13 bases between them. The CDR3 loop spans 13 amino acids. Germline values: CDR1 MNHEY, CDR2 SVGAGI. CDR3: CASRPDSRYGYTF. In DNA, the CDR3 is TGTGCCAGCAGACCCGACAGTCGATATGGCTACACCTTC.

J is TRBJ2-7 and V is TRBV4-1, with a weak D call TRBD1 (6 bases). The CDR3 spans 16 residues. V was pared by 4 bases and J by 2 bases, with 18 bases between. Germline CDR1 is MGHRA and CDR2 is YSYEKL. The CDR3 region has the DNA TGCGCCAGCAGCCTGACGGACAGTCAAGTTACCTACGAGCAGTACTTC. Translation gives CASSLTDSQVTYEQYF.

Concerning this clone itself: Within the sample, other DNA sequences also encode this same CDR3. The chain combines TRBV13 with TRBJ2-3, with D maybe TRBD2 (7 bases). CDR3 length: 18 residues. Germline CDR1 and CDR2: PRHDT and FYEKMQ (reference sequence). V was cut by 5 bases and J by 0 bases, with 21 bases left in between. The CDR3 loop is CASSLTSGGAPSTDTQYF. The CDR3 DNA is TGTGCCAGCAGCCTCACTAGTGGGGGGGCCCCAAGCACAGATACGCAGTATTTT.

There are a few counts of this clone. The V call is TRBV6-5, the J call TRBJ1-4, with 7 bases fitting TRBD1. The CDR3 covers 13 residues. Trimming at V came to 6 bases and at J to 4 bases, leaving 2 bases not matched to a gene. CDR1 and CDR2 (germline): MNHEY, SVGAGI. CDR3 loop: CASRRQGNEKLFF. Here the CDR3 DNA reads TGTGCCAGCAGGCGACAGGGTAATGAAAAACTGTTTTTT.

This chain links TRBV7-6 with TRBJ1-4, with a possible D match to TRBD1 (5 bases). Germline lookup yields CDR1 SGHVS and CDR2 FNYEAQ. V lost 6 bases and J lost 0, with 20 bases in between. This CDR3 contains 18 residues. CDR3 coding DNA: TGTGCCAGCAGTTCCGATAGCAGGGCGGAGACAACTAATGAAAAACTGTTTTTT. It is translated as CASSSDSRAETTNEKLFF.

V usage is TRBV5-6 and J usage is TRBJ1-2, with 7 bases matching TRBD1. The germline CDR1 and CDR2 sequences are SGHDT and YYEEEE. J was trimmed by 14 bases and V by 4 bases; bases with no gene match: 8. The CDR3 has 11 residues. CDR3 sequence reads: CASSAGQAGTF. CDR3 in DNA: TGTGCCAGCAGCGCCGGACAGGCGGGAACCTTC.

The gene calls are TRBV2 and TRBJ1-2, with a tentative D call TRBD1 (5 bases). The CDR3 has 13 amino acids. CDR1 is SNHLY, CDR2 FYNNEI, per germline. With 11 bases removed from V and 2 bases from J, the gap between germline ends came to 15 bases. Here the CDR3 reads CAGGGQTNYGYTF. The CDR3 DNA is TGTGCCGGCGGGGGTCAGACCAACTATGGCTACACCTTC.

This clone was observed once. This chain uses TRBV5-1 with TRBJ1-2; 10 bases line up with TRBD1. Unmatched junction bases numbered 6, after V lost 0 bases and J lost 4 bases. The CDR3 is made up of 16 amino acids. The germline gives CDR1 SGHRS, CDR2 YFSETQ. CDR3 sequence reads: CASSLASGQGIYGYTF. CDR3 sequence (DNA): TGCGCCAGCAGCTTGGCATCGGGACAGGGGATCTATGGCTACACCTTC.

The chain is built from TRBV18 and TRBJ2-2, with TRBD1 identical over 7 bases. Germline lookup yields CDR1 KGHSH and CDR2 LQKENI. V shed 1 base, J shed 4 bases, and the junction held 0 bases outside the gene matches. This CDR3 has 14 residues. CDR3 sequence: CASSPQGATGELFF. For the CDR3, the DNA is TGTGCCAGCTCACCACAGGGGGCCACCGGGGAGCTGTTTTTT.

This clone was observed many times. The V gene is TRBV10-3, the J gene TRBJ1-4; 7 bases agree with TRBD1. CDR3 length: 15 residues. Germline assignment: CDR1 ENHRY and CDR2 SYGVKD. V dropped 2 bases and J dropped 3; count of bases not matched to a gene: 3. The CDR3 protein is CAISETGQPNEKLFF. The CDR3, as DNA: TGTGCCATCAGTGAGACGGGACAGCCTAATGAAAAACTGTTTTTT.

Only one count was recorded for this clone. The chain couples TRBV11-2 to TRBJ2-1; TRBD1 aligns across 9 bases. This CDR3 spans 15 amino acids. Trimming removed 1 base from V and 6 bases from J; junction bases left unmatched: 4. CDR1 SGHAT and CDR2 FQNNGV come from the germline V gene. CDR3 sequence (DNA): TGTGCCAGCAGCTTAGGGGGGACAGGGATCAATGAGCAGTTCTTC. Translated, it gives CASSLGGTGINEQFF.

This chain connects TRBV6-1 to TRBJ1-2; 7 nucleotides line up with TRBD1. This CDR3 contains 13 residues. The V segment lost 5 bases and the J segment 4 bases; nucleotides outside the gene matches: 4. Germline V gene sequence: CDR1 MNHNS, CDR2 SASEGT. CDR3 amino acids: CASSPTGIYGYTF. The CDR3 coding sequence is TGTGCCAGCAGTCCGACAGGGATCTATGGCTACACCTTC.

The chain has TRBV5-1 and TRBJ2-5, with a possible D match to TRBD2 (6 bases). Germline loops: CDR1 SGHRS, CDR2 YFSETQ. This CDR3 has 12 amino acids. The V and J ends lost 4 bases and 2 bases respectively, with 6 bases between them. Written as DNA, the CDR3 is TGCGCCAGCAGCCGGGGGCAAGAGACCCAGTACTTC. Protein: CASSRGQETQYF.